The entry below describes one TCR beta chain. Its target is unknown. This sample is drawn from a study of cytomegalovirus exposure and HLA in healthy donors. Study-level results: Most of the TCR beta V segments (in an earlier analysis) were productive either about 87% or about 30% of the time. Cytomegalovirus association was listed for about 180 TCR beta chains. Highly shared sequence variants in one cluster were likely a sequencing artifact.

The CDR3 covers 14 residues. Trimming left V 0 bases short and J 5 bases short, with 9 bases between. Per germline, CDR1 SGHRS and CDR2 YFSETQ. In the PCR, 60 Vbeta and 13 Jbeta primers were used. Method: immunoSEQ multiplex PCR; TCRdb's copy keeps in-frame clones and lacks some. The sample comprises about 140,000 clones, around 75% of which are singletons, and 1.5% to 2% rests with the top ten. This clonotype was obtained from a woman between 25 and 40 years old in good health and CMV-seronegative. Material for sequencing was PBMCs. The V call is TRBV5-1, the J call TRBJ2-4; the D is unclear. The CDR3 region has the DNA TGCGCCAGCAGCTTGGGATGGGCAGAAAACATTCAGTACTTC. Translation: CASSLGWAENIQYF.